Below, 9 T cell receptor beta chains from the same sample are listed, as sequenced in a study of response to subunit inactivated influenza vaccine. Using its own MiXCR run on the RT-PCR reads, TCRdb lists one record per CDR3 protein. The repertoire holds about half a million distinct CDR3 sequences, roughly 27% seen once, with over 1.5% in the top ten. The sample here was CD4+ T cells sorted from PBMCs, taken 5 days after vaccination. These receptor sequences come from a man in his fifties who received an inactivated influenza vaccine.

This clonotype was picked up a small number of times. The CDR3 is CASSSGFGGGSETQYF. The CDR3 bases are TGTGCCAGCAGCTCGGGGTTCGGAGGGGGCTCGGAGACCCAGTACTTC. The rearrangement links TRBV7-2 to TRBJ2-5, with D tentatively TRBD1 (7 bases). V was shortened by 4 bases and J by 5 bases, with 20 bases between the two germline ends. The CDR3 is 16 amino acids. From germline, CDR1 is SGHTA and CDR2 FQGNSA.

At least ten counts were recorded for this clonotype. The rearrangement uses TRBV7-2 and TRBJ1-1; D is unresolved. CDR3 length: 13 residues. The germline V gene has CDR1 SGHTA and CDR2 FQGNSA. Trimming removed 1 base from V and 5 bases from J, with 8 bases in between. The CDR3 DNA reads as TGTGCCAGCAGCTTAGGCGGGAGGACTGAAGCTTTCTTT. It specifies CASSLGGRTEAFF. Supplemented by reference TRBV7-2 and TRBJ1-1, the full variable domain reads GAGVSQSPSNKVTEKGKDVELRCDPISGHTALYWYRQSLGQGLEFLIYFQGNSAPDKSGLPSDRFSAERTGGSVSTLTIQRTQQEDSAVYLCASSLGGRTEAFFGQGTRLTVV.

CDR3 loop: CASSLVGARPYGYTF. DNA of the CDR3: TGTGCCAGCAGCTTAGTAGGGGCGCGGCCTTACGGCTACACCTTC. The chain joins TRBV7-9 to TRBJ1-2; possible D gene TRBD1, 5 bases. V lost 1 base, J lost 8 bases, and 17 bases lay in between. In germline, CDR1 is SEHNR, CDR2 FQNEAQ (reference sequence). The CDR3 totals 15 residues.

The chain uses TRBV28 and TRBJ1-5, with D possibly matching TRBD1 (5 bases). CDR3 length: 19 amino acids. The V gene's germline CDR1 is MDHEN and CDR2 SYDVKM. Trimming stripped 4 bases from V and 2 bases from J, with 24 bases between. DNA for the CDR3: TGTGCCAGCAGTTCTCTCACGAGCGAGGGGAGAAAGGGCAATCAGCCCCAGCATTTT. Its translation: CASSSLTSEGRKGNQPQHF.

V is TRBV6-5 and J is TRBJ2-3; possibly TRBD2 for D (7 bases). Trimming removed 0 bases at V and 2 bases at J, with 15 bases between. This CDR3 comprises 17 residues. CDR1 and CDR2 (germline): MNHEY, SVGAGI. The CDR3 DNA sequence: TGTGCCAGCAGTTACTCGGGGAGGGGGGGGTCCACAGATACGCAGTATTTT. It codes for CASSYSGRGGSTDTQYF.

This clonotype was seen only a few times. CDR3: CASSLGDRGLYEQYF. The CDR3 nucleotides are TGTGCCAGCAGCCTAGGGGACAGGGGGCTCTACGAGCAGTACTTC. This chain links TRBV12-3 or TRBV12-4 with TRBJ2-7; TRBD1 matches at 12 bases. The junction had 6 bases not matched to a gene; V was cut back by 6 bases and J by 3 bases. CDR3 length: 15 residues.

This chain joins TRBV5-5 and TRBJ2-7; D remains ambiguous. CDR3 length equals 15 residues. Germline CDR1 reads SGHKS; CDR2 reads YYEKEE (reference sequence). V was pared by 1 base and J by 1 base, with 12 bases between. Here the CDR3 DNA reads TGTGCCAGCAGCTTGCACGTCTCGACTTCCTACGAGCAGTACTTC. Protein product: CASSLHVSTSYEQYF.

This clonotype was seen repeatedly, ten times or more. The gene calls are TRBV20-1 and TRBJ1-3; TRBD1 might be the D (5 bases). V lost 3 bases and J lost 1, with 13 bases in between. This CDR3 spans 15 amino acids. Germline assignment: CDR1 DFQATT and CDR2 SNEGSKA (reference sequence). The CDR3: CSASGGSLSGNTIYF. Written as DNA, the CDR3 is TGCAGTGCTAGTGGGGGGTCTTTGTCTGGAAACACCATATATTTT.

This clonotype was counted only a few times. The gene calls are TRBV18 and TRBJ2-1, with 8 bases matching TRBD2. This CDR3 contains 15 residues. The germline CDR1 and CDR2 sequences are KGHSH and LQKENI. V gave up 5 bases and J gave up 2 bases; unmatched junction bases: 5. In DNA form, the CDR3 reads TGTGCCAGCTCATTGGGTAGCGGGACCTACAATGAGCAGTTCTTC. This gives the protein CASSLGSGTYNEQFF.